The 13 T cell receptor beta chains below all came from one sample that was sequenced in a study of Graves' ophthalmopathy and Graves' hyperthyroidism. RNA transcripts served as template for amplifying TCR beta CDR3 sequences. After a first-round RT-PCR with HTBI primers, a second-round multiplex PCR was run. TCRdb reprocessed the multiplex PCR reads via MiXCR and lists one record per CDR3 protein. The sample contains 350,000 to 400,000 distinct CDR3 sequences, roughly 18% of which appear only once. The sample taken for sequencing was peripheral blood. The receptors here all came from a woman aged 18-29 years with Graves' ophthalmopathy.

This clonotype was counted many times. The chain is built from TRBV11-2 and TRBJ2-4, with D possibly called TRBD1 or TRBD2 (5 bases each). The CDR3 totals 17 residues. Per germline, CDR1 SGHAT and CDR2 FQNNGV. V was clipped by 2 bases and J by 5 bases, with 19 bases between them. The chain's CDR3 is CASSLIMAIRDQNIQYF. The CDR3 bases are TGTGCCAGCAGCTTAATTATGGCGATCCGGGACCAAAACATTCAGTACTTC.

The CDR3 loop reads CASSFAGTGAGNTIYF. The CDR3, as DNA: TGTGCCAGCAGCTTTGCCGGGACAGGGGCCGGAAACACCATATATTTT. This chain joins TRBV7-2 and TRBJ1-3, with 10 bases that match TRBD1. J gave up 4 bases and V 3 bases, and 6 bases lay outside the gene matches. The CDR3 runs to 16 residues. CDR1 and CDR2 (germline): SGHTA, FQGNSA.

This clonotype was seen a few times. The J gene is TRBJ2-7, the V gene TRBV6-1; D not certain. V was trimmed by 2 bases and J by 3 bases, leaving 8 bases between them. CDR1 is MNHNS, CDR2 SASEGT, per germline. This CDR3 has 13 residues. The CDR3 here is CASSESGIYEQYF. Here the CDR3 DNA reads TGTGCCAGCAGTGAAAGTGGGATCTACGAGCAGTACTTC.

This clonotype has a count of ten or more. The chain is built from TRBV6-1 and TRBJ1-2; TRBD1 is a possible D gene (5 bases). Trimming shortened V by 2 bases and J by 0 bases, and 10 bases separated the two germline ends. Germline lookup yields CDR1 MNHNS and CDR2 SASEGT. There are 15 residues in the CDR3. CDR3 sequence reads: CASSETGAPNYGYTF. The CDR3 DNA reads as TGTGCCAGCAGTGAAACAGGCGCCCCTAACTATGGCTACACCTTC.

This clonotype was counted many times. The chain carries TRBV7-2 and TRBJ1-5; no definite D call. Germline lookup yields CDR1 SGHTA and CDR2 FQGNSA. V shed 4 bases and J shed 4 bases, with 11 bases lying between them. The CDR3 loop spans 14 amino acids. CDR3 nucleotide sequence: TGTGCCAGCAGCTCCTTGGAGAGGAATCAGCCCCAGCATTTT. It is translated as CASSSLERNQPQHF.

This clonotype was detected ten times or more. The rearrangement links TRBV6-5 to TRBJ2-7; D is uncertain. V was cut by 2 bases and J by 1 base, with 6 bases left in between. Germline CDR1 is MNHEY and CDR2 is SVGAGI. The CDR3 is made up of 13 amino acids. CDR3 coding DNA: TGTGCCAGCAGTTACGTGGGGTCCTACGAGCAGTACTTC. This translates into CASSYVGSYEQYF.

This clonotype appeared many times. V and J are TRBV10-3 and TRBJ2-7; the D is unclear. In germline, CDR1 is ENHRY, CDR2 SYGVKD. This CDR3 contains 14 residues. Trimming shortened V by 6 bases and J by 5 bases, and 17 bases separated the two germline ends. The CDR3 region has the DNA TGTGCCATCAGGGCGGAAAGTTCTGGCCACGAGCAGTACTTC. Translation: CAIRAESSGHEQYF.

Details on this clonotype: The junction departs from germline at one end; a sequencing error may be responsible. The chain links TRBV28 to TRBJ1-5; a possible D gene is TRBD1 (5 bases). The CDR3 extends over 16 amino acids. Germline V CDR1 and CDR2: MDHEN, SYDVKM. The DNA for the CDR3 is TGTGCCAGCAGTTTATCCGGGGGTGAGGGCAATCAGCCCCAGCATTTC. This gives the protein CASSLSGGEGNQPQHF.

This clonotype appeared many times. The J gene is TRBJ2-7, the V gene TRBV18, with D perhaps assigned TRBD1 or TRBD2 (5 bases each). V was trimmed by 0 bases and J by 2 bases, leaving 14 bases between them. The CDR3 runs 16 residues. The V gene's germline CDR1 is KGHSH and CDR2 LQKENI. The CDR3 DNA follows: TGTGCCAGCTCACCACCGGGTAGGGGAGAAGCCTACGAGCAGTACTTC. This gives the protein CASSPPGRGEAYEQYF.

In its sample, this clonotype was seen many times. CDR3 in DNA: TGTGCCAGCAGCCCGGACAGACCGAACACTGAAGCTTTCTTT. Encoded protein: CASSPDRPNTEAFF. The chain employs TRBV7-6 and TRBJ1-1, with a possible D match to TRBD1 (6 bases). The CDR3 is 14 residues long. Germline CDR1 and CDR2: SGHVS and FNYEAQ. Between the trimmed V and J ends, which lost 5 bases and 1 base, there was a span of 11 bases.

Turning to this clonotype: A much bigger clone sits one base away, suggesting this may be a read error. V usage is TRBV6-5 and J usage is TRBJ2-1; D may be TRBD2 (8 bases). CDR1 is MNHEY, CDR2 SVGAGI, per germline. CDR3 length equals 15 residues. V dropped 5 bases and J dropped 3 bases, with 14 bases sitting between them. CDR3 residues: CASSHGGDSYNEQFF. CDR3 nucleotides: TGTGCCAGCAGTCACGGGGGGGACAGCTACAATGAGCAGTTCTTC.

This clonotype was seen ten or more times. The V call is TRBV9, the J call TRBJ1-1; perhaps TRBD1 as D (6 bases). V shed 0 bases and J shed 1 base, with 10 bases lying between them. Germline-derived CDR1 and CDR2 are SGDLS and YYNGEE. The CDR3 runs 15 residues. This chain's CDR3 is CASSVAGAPNTEAFF. The CDR3 DNA follows: TGTGCCAGCAGCGTAGCAGGGGCCCCGAACACTGAAGCTTTCTTT.

This clonotype has at least ten counts. V gene TRBV29-1 combines with J gene TRBJ2-5, with D unclear. Trimming cost V 7 bases and J 4 bases, with 13 bases left between them. The CDR3 has 12 residues. The V gene's germline CDR1 is SQVTM and CDR2 ANQGSEA. The CDR3 here is CSAAGRGETQYF. CDR3 bases: TGCAGCGCTGCCGGCCGCGGAGAGACCCAGTACTTC.